A selection of T cell receptor beta chains follows, all from one sample in a study of prognosis after radiotherapy for stage I lung cancer. MiXCR, applied by TCRdb to the multiplex PCR reads, yields one record per CDR3 protein. Of tens of thousands of distinct CDR3 sequences in the sample, approximately 26% were seen once. Here the sequenced sample was PBMCs, taken before or after stereotactic body radiation therapy (not recorded which). The receptors derive from a donor aged 50 or older with non-small cell lung cancer. Each CDR3 is given with its conserved first and last residue. D genes are given only for firm matches. Where a row states a size, it is once, few, many or the class of an expanded clone; other rows omit it.

j_call d_call v_call clone_size cdr3_length cdr3_nt cdr3_aa
TRBJ1-1 - TRBV7-2 many 13 TGTGCCAGCAGCTTAGAAGTGGCCACTGAAGCTTTCTTT CASSLEVATEAFF
TRBJ2-1 TRBD1 TRBV20-1 many 13 TGCAGTGCCTGGGGGACAGGGCTTCATGAGCAGTTCTTC CSAWGTGLHEQFF
TRBJ2-3 TRBD2 TRBV12-3/TRBV12-4 many 14 TGTGCCAGCAGTTTTTCGGGGGGGGGAGATACGCAGTATTTT CASSFSGGGDTQYF
TRBJ1-2 TRBD1 TRBV9 many 15 TGTGCCAGCACCGGACAGGGGCACGCAGGCTATGGCTACACCTTC CASTGQGHAGYGYTF
TRBJ1-3 - TRBV20-1 many 18 TGCAGTGCTAGGCGGGCCGGGGGCACGGCGCTCTCTGGAAACACCATATATTTT CSARRAGGTALSGNTIYF
TRBJ2-5 TRBD1 TRBV4-1 many 18 TGCGCCAGCAGCTCAAGTCCCCTCCGGGACAGGGGACAAGAGACCCAGTACTTC CASSSSPLRDRGQETQYF
TRBJ2-1 - TRBV13 many 14 TGTGCCAGCAGCTTTAGGGCAGGGGACCCCGAGCAGTTCTTC CASSFRAGDPEQFF
TRBJ2-2 TRBD1 TRBV2 once 14 TGTGCCAGCAGCGCGCAGGGGGAAATCGGGGAGCTGTTTTTT CASSAQGEIGELFF
TRBJ1-1 - TRBV27 many 13 TGTGCCAGCAGTCCCAGGGACCACACTGAAGCTTTCTTT CASSPRDHTEAFF
TRBJ2-7 - TRBV6-1 many 11 TGTGCCAGCACCTCAGGGACGGAGCAGTACTTC CASTSGTEQYF
TRBJ1-1 - TRBV18 few 14 TGTGCCAGCTCACCAGGCAGGGGCGGCACTGAAGCTTTCTTT CASSPGRGGTEAFF
TRBJ1-6 - TRBV6-1 medium-sized 16 TGTGCCAGCAGTGAAAATGTCCCGGGAGCGGGTTCACCCCTCCACTTT CASSENVPGAGSPLHF
TRBJ2-3 - TRBV7-3 many 15 TGTGCCAGCAGCTTAGGCGGGGGCTGGGCAGATACGCAGTATTTT CASSLGGGWADTQYF
TRBJ1-6 - TRBV6-1 medium-sized 12 TGTGCCAGCATTGCGGGTGGGTCACCCCTCCACTTT CASIAGGSPLHF
TRBJ2-1 TRBD1 TRBV18 many 15 TGTGCCAGCTCACCTGGGACAGGGGGATACAATGAGCAGTTCTTC CASSPGTGGYNEQFF
TRBJ1-1 TRBD1 TRBV6-1 many 13 TGTGCCAGCATCGACAGGGCGGGCACTGAAGCTTTCTTT CASIDRAGTEAFF
TRBJ1-4 - TRBV3-2 many 13 TGTGCCAGCAGCCAGCAGGACAGGGGAAAACTGTTTTTT CASSQQDRGKLFF
TRBJ2-2 - TRBV25-1 - 13 TGTGCCAGCAGTGATTTGGAAGGCGGGGAGCTGTTTTTT CASSDLEGGELFF
TRBJ2-7 - TRBV7-9 many 13 TGTGCCAGCGGCCGGGACATCACCTACGAGCAGTACTTC CASGRDITYEQYF
TRBJ1-5 TRBD1 TRBV19 many 14 TGTGCCAGTAGGTGGCAGGGGGCCAATCAGCCCCAGCATTTT CASRWQGANQPQHF
TRBJ1-3 - TRBV18 many 14 TGTGCCAGCTCACCAGGAACCCAGGAAAACACCATATATTTT CASSPGTQENTIYF
TRBJ1-3 - TRBV2 many 14 TGTGCCAGCAGGAGTCCCTTGTCCGGAAACACCATATATTTT CASRSPLSGNTIYF
TRBJ2-1 TRBD2 TRBV20-1 many 14 TGCAGTGCTAGGGTATTAGCGGGGGGAGGTGAGCAGTTCTTC CSARVLAGGGEQFF
TRBJ1-4 - TRBV4-1 many 15 TGCGCCAGCAGCCAAGGTTTTCAAACTAATGAAAAACTGTTTTTT CASSQGFQTNEKLFF